This entry features one T cell receptor (beta chain) sequence. Its specificity is not known. This CDR3 has 15 residues. Looked up from germline, CDR1 is GTSNPN and CDR2 is SVGIG (reference sequence). The V end was cut by 2 bases, the J end by 0 bases, with 12 bases between. This entry comes from a study of Ad26.COV2.S vaccination and SARS-CoV-2 variants. Study-wide results and limits: Breadth, reportedly substantial, characterized the spike-specific CD8+ and CD4+ T cell responses after vaccination. TCR breadth and depth analyses may have underestimated total T cell responses.

Profiled with immunoSEQ multiplex PCR; TCRdb holds only in-frame clones, not every one. The sample includes hundreds of thousands of clones, 89% of them seen just once. Described treatment: roughly 18 received Ad26.COV2.S at low or high dose, single or two shots; 5 received placebo; per-sample allocation not given. After the first vaccine or placebo injection, samples were drawn on day 63. This clonotype originated in a person between 18 and 59 years old who received the Ad26.COV2.S COVID-19 vaccine or a placebo. The chain carries TRBV30 and TRBJ2-3; D gene unclear. The specimen was peripheral blood, collected in a trial of Ad26.COV2.S vaccine versus placebo. CDR3 nucleotide sequence: TGTGCCTGGAGTAGGCGGCAAATTAGCACAGATACGCAGTATTTT. As protein: CAWSRRQISTDTQYF.